A selection of T cell receptor beta chains follows, all from one sample in a study of T cell responses to AZD1222 COVID-19 vaccine. This table comes from immunoSEQ multiplex PCR, and its TCRdb copy is limited to in-frame clones, with some not included. This table holds over 65,000 clones, 70% to 80% found once. The sample here was peripheral blood, taken on day 0 of AZD1222 vaccination. The receptors stem from an adult in good health. Each CDR3 is given with its conserved first and last residue. A D gene is named only where the DNA matches it firmly. Clone size, where shown, is once, few, many, or a class for clones that have expanded.

D,J,V,size,CDR3,DNA
NA,TRBJ1-1,TRBV29-1,NA,CSVVTTEAFF,TGCAGCGTTGTCACCACTGAAGCTTTCTTT
NA,TRBJ1-4,TRBV10-3,NA,CAIRDGKEKLFF,TGTGCCATCCGGGATGGAAAAGAAAAACTGTTTTTT
NA,TRBJ2-7,TRBV4-1,NA,CASSPGAPSYEQYF,TGCGCCAGCAGCCCGGGGGCACCTTCCTACGAGCAGTACTTC
TRBD1,TRBJ1-6,TRBV9,NA,CASSTLTGGNSPLHF,TGTGCCAGCAGCACACTGACAGGGGGCAATTCACCCCTCCACTTT
TRBD2,TRBJ2-5,TRBV11-1,once,CASSFLLAEQETQYF,TGTGCCAGCAGCTTTTTGCTAGCGGAACAAGAGACCCAGTACTTC
TRBD1,TRBJ1-3,TRBV10-3,NA,CAIRQGLSGNTIYF,TGTGCCATCAGACAGGGGCTGTCGGGAAACACCATATATTTT
NA,TRBJ2-7,TRBV4-1,NA,CASSQTRATYEQYF,TGCGCCAGCAGCCAAACTAGGGCGACGTACGAGCAGTACTTC
TRBD1,TRBJ1-1,TRBV2,NA,CASIKGRGRGTEAFF,TGTGCCAGCATTAAGGGTAGGGGGCGCGGAACTGAAGCTTTCTTT
TRBD2,TRBJ2-7,TRBV30,NA,CAWGYSGSSYEQYF,TGTGCCTGGGGTTATAGCGGGAGCTCCTACGAGCAGTACTTC
NA,TRBJ1-2,TRBV29-1,NA,CSVEEGGGYTF,TGCAGCGTTGAAGAGGGGGGTGGCTACACCTTC
NA,TRBJ2-3,TRBV19,few,CASGEGGTDTQYF,TGTGCCAGTGGGGAAGGAGGCACAGATACGCAGTATTTT
TRBD1,TRBJ1-6,TRBV27,once,CASSPTAAGGYSPLHF,TGTGCCAGCAGTCCAACCGCGGCAGGGGGGTATTCACCCCTCCACTTT
NA,TRBJ1-5,TRBV19,few,CASREGTQPQHF,TGTGCCAGTAGAGAGGGCACTCAGCCCCAGCATTTT
TRBD1,TRBJ1-3,TRBV6-5,once,CASSYGDRGYTIYF,TGTGCCAGCAGTTACGGGGACAGGGGTTACACCATATATTTT
NA,TRBJ1-1,TRBV28,NA,CASSPVGGNTEAFF,TGTGCCAGCAGTCCCGTGGGGGGGAACACTGAAGCTTTCTTT
TRBD1,TRBJ2-7,TRBV19,NA,CASSERAGTGSYEQYF,TGTGCCAGTAGTGAGCGCGCCGGGACAGGGTCCTACGAGCAGTACTTC
NA,TRBJ1-1,TRBV28,NA,CASSLRVITEAFF,TGTGCCAGCAGTCTCAGGGTAATCACTGAAGCTTTCTTT
TRBD2,TRBJ2-3,TRBV5-1,NA,CASSLGDYPTDTQYF,TGCGCCAGCAGCTTGGGGGACTACCCCACAGATACGCAGTATTTT
NA,TRBJ2-5,TRBV6-5,NA,CASRDYQETQYF,TGTGCCAGCCGGGATTACCAAGAGACCCAGTACTTC
NA,TRBJ1-1,TRBV6-1,NA,CASSGQTGGPKNTEAFF,TGTGCCAGCAGTGGGCAAACCGGAGGACCGAAGAACACTGAAGCTTTCTTT
TRBD1,TRBJ1-2,TRBV6-2/TRBV6-3,NA,CASSYPGQGSYGYTF,TGTGCCAGCAGTTACCCCGGACAGGGAAGCTATGGCTACACCTTC
TRBD2,TRBJ2-1,TRBV5-1,NA,CASSFLLAGRRSYNEQFF,TGCGCCAGCAGCTTTCTACTAGCGGGACGTCGTTCCTACAATGAGCAGTTCTTC
NA,TRBJ2-1,TRBV2,few,CASNLDSVGNEQFF,TGTGCCAGCAACCTGGACAGCGTGGGGAATGAGCAGTTCTTC
TRBD2,TRBJ2-1,TRBV10-3,once,CAISELAGVNEQFF,TGTGCCATCAGTGAACTAGCGGGAGTTAATGAGCAGTTCTTC
TRBD2,TRBJ2-7,TRBV11-2,NA,CASSPISAGDGYEQYF,TGTGCCAGCAGCCCTATTTCAGCGGGAGATGGGTACGAGCAGTACTTC
NA,TRBJ2-5,TRBV2,NA,CASRRQPKKETQYF,TGTGCCAGCAGGCGCCAGCCAAAAAAAGAGACCCAGTACTTC
NA,TRBJ1-2,TRBV9,few,CASSGTPTIPHGYTF,TGTGCCAGCAGCGGGACACCGACTATACCCCATGGCTACACCTTC
NA,TRBJ2-3,TRBV7-9,NA,CASSPQGQGSGLSQYF,TGTGCCAGCAGCCCCCAGGGACAAGGGAGTGGGTTGTCACAGTATTTT
NA,TRBJ2-1,TRBV7-8,NA,CASSLDYVYNEQFF,TGTGCCAGCAGCTTGGACTATGTCTACAATGAGCAGTTCTTC
TRBD1,TRBJ2-2,TRBV5-4,few,CASSFRTGTNTGELFF,TGTGCCAGCAGCTTCCGGACAGGGACGAACACCGGGGAGCTGTTTTTT
TRBD2,TRBJ2-3,TRBV6-5,NA,CASSPGRGWTDTQYF,TGTGCCAGCAGTCCAGGGAGGGGCTGGACAGATACGCAGTATTTT
NA,TRBJ2-7,TRBV25-1,NA,CASSESGDFTYEQYF,TGTGCCAGCAGTGAATCAGGCGACTTCACCTACGAGCAGTACTTC
NA,TRBJ2-7,TRBV30,once,CAWSVNSYEQYF,TGTGCCTGGAGTGTAAACTCCTACGAGCAGTACTTC
NA,TRBJ1-2,TRBV7-8,NA,CASSLEVGNGYTF,TGTGCCAGCAGCTTAGAAGTGGGTAATGGCTACACCTTC
TRBD1,TRBJ2-2,TRBV28,once,CASRRTGNTGELFF,TGTGCCAGCAGGAGGACAGGGAACACCGGGGAGCTGTTTTTT
TRBD2,TRBJ2-7,TRBV3-1/TRBV3-2,NA,CASSQDRLAGPTYEQYF,TGTGCCAGCAGCCAAGACCGACTAGCGGGCCCAACCTACGAGCAGTACTTC
NA,TRBJ1-1,TRBV18,NA,CASSRITGGTEAFF,TGTGCCAGCTCACGCATAACTGGGGGTACTGAAGCTTTCTTT
NA,TRBJ1-3,TRBV28,NA,CASSLGLGDSGNTIYF,TGTGCCAGCAGTTTGGGCCTGGGGGATTCTGGAAACACCATATATTTT
NA,TRBJ2-1,TRBV7-9,NA,CASSLPLRLSSNEQFF,TGTGCCAGCAGCTTACCCCTCCGACTGTCCAGCAATGAGCAGTTCTTC
NA,TRBJ2-7,TRBV19,NA,CASSKDRIYEQYF,TGTGCCAGTAGTAAAGACAGAATTTACGAGCAGTACTTC
NA,TRBJ1-2,TRBV5-5,NA,CASRTGTNYGYTF,TGTGCCAGCAGGACGGGAACTAACTATGGCTACACCTTC
TRBD2,TRBJ2-1,TRBV7-9,NA,CASSLGVAGERDNEQFF,TGTGCCAGCAGCTTGGGAGTAGCGGGAGAGAGGGACAATGAGCAGTTCTTC
NA,TRBJ2-7,TRBV15,NA,CATSRGGGTQVYEQYF,TGTGCCACCAGCAGAGGAGGAGGGACACAGGTCTACGAGCAGTACTTC
TRBD1,TRBJ2-7,TRBV2,NA,CASRQQGFSYEQYF,TGTGCCAGCAGACAACAGGGGTTTTCCTACGAGCAGTACTTC
TRBD2,TRBJ2-2,TRBV5-4,once,CASSLPLAGGAGELFF,TGTGCCAGCAGCTTGCCCCTAGCGGGAGGGGCTGGGGAGCTGTTTTTT
NA,TRBJ2-1,TRBV5-4,NA,CASSQGGPYNEQFF,TGTGCCAGCAGCCAGGGGGGGCCGTACAATGAGCAGTTCTTC
NA,TRBJ2-2,TRBV7-6,NA,CASSPRGFGRNTGELFF,TGTGCCAGCAGCCCCCGGGGATTCGGGAGGAACACCGGGGAGCTGTTTTTT
TRBD2,TRBJ2-3,TRBV27,NA,CASSPSGRGGDTQYF,TGTGCCAGCAGTCCTAGCGGGAGAGGGGGAGATACGCAGTATTTT
NA,TRBJ2-3,TRBV4-1,NA,CASSQAPGSSTDTQYF,TGCGCCAGCAGCCAGGCCCCAGGATCTAGCACAGATACGCAGTATTTT
NA,TRBJ1-2,TRBV7-9,NA,CASTRDSLGYTF,TGTGCCAGCACCCGCGATAGTCTTGGCTACACCTTC
NA,TRBJ2-1,TRBV11-3,NA,CASSLAAGRSYNEQFF,TGTGCCAGCAGCTTAGCTGCGGGAAGATCCTACAATGAGCAGTTCTTC